These 27 T cell receptor beta chains came from one sample sequenced in a study of T cells in Graves' hyperthyroidism and ophthalmopathy. Amplification of TCR beta CDR3 regions used RNA as the template. TCR CDR3 regions were first amplified by RT-PCR with HTBI primers. Via MiXCR, TCRdb re-called the multiplex PCR reads, giving one row per CDR3 protein. In the table there are some 550,000 distinct CDR3 sequences, 16% of which are singletons. Sample: blood. The receptors were gathered from a woman between 35 and 50 years old with Graves' ophthalmopathy.

The rearrangement joins TRBV20-1 to TRBJ2-5; 7 bases agree with TRBD2. This CDR3 contains 17 residues. Germline CDR1 DFQATT, CDR2 SNEGSKA (reference sequence). V trimming: 0 bases; J trimming: 1 base; junction bases outside the gene matches: 11. The CDR3: CSARDYRASGFQETQYF. CDR3 DNA sequence: TGCAGTGCTAGAGATTATCGGGCTAGCGGATTCCAAGAGACCCAGTACTTC.

The chain uses TRBV29-1 and TRBJ1-1, with 9 bases lining up with TRBD1. This CDR3 comprises 12 residues. The V and J ends lost 3 bases and 4 bases, in that order; junction bases with no gene match: 0. Germline V lookup: CDR1 SQVTM, CDR2 ANQGSEA. The CDR3 reads CSVETGGTEAFF. The CDR3 DNA follows: TGCAGCGTTGAGACAGGGGGCACTGAAGCTTTCTTT.

This clonotype was detected many times. This chain links TRBV7-2 with TRBJ2-1; D ambiguous. Germline V gene data show CDR1 as SGHTA and CDR2 as FQGNSA. V dropped 2 bases and J dropped 4 bases, with 18 bases sitting between them. This CDR3 region has 17 residues. The CDR3 protein is CASSLSPNFVGYNEQFF. For the CDR3, the DNA is TGTGCCAGCAGCTTATCGCCAAACTTCGTCGGGTACAATGAGCAGTTCTTC. The variable domain in full, completed from reference TRBV7-2 and TRBJ2-1, reads GAGVSQSPSNKVTEKGKDVELRCDPISGHTALYWYRQSLGQGLEFLIYFQGNSAPDKSGLPSDRFSAERTGGSVSTLTIQRTQQEDSAVYLCASSLSPNFVGYNEQFFGPGTRLTVL.

This clonotype was recorded many times. The rearrangement uses TRBV20-1 and TRBJ2-3; 8 bases agree with TRBD2. The CDR3 length is 14 residues. Per germline, CDR1 DFQATT and CDR2 SNEGSKA (reference sequence). Unmatched junction bases numbered 3, after V lost 3 bases and J lost 1 base. In DNA, the CDR3 is TGCAGTGCTAGCGGGGGGGCTGGCACAGATACGCAGTATTTT. It translates to CSASGGAGTDTQYF.

This clonotype was picked up a small number of times. The J gene is TRBJ2-1, the V gene TRBV9, with D perhaps matching TRBD1 or TRBD2 (7 bases each). Per the germline V gene, CDR1 is SGDLS and CDR2 is YYNGEE. The CDR3 runs to 15 residues. Deletions cut 4 bases from V and 3 bases from J, with 14 bases between. In DNA, the CDR3 is TGTGCCAGCAGCCCCAGGGGGGAGGGCTACAATGAGCAGTTCTTC. It codes for CASSPRGEGYNEQFF.

The genes are TRBV6-1 and TRBJ2-1; no firm D call. The V gene lost 5 bases and the J gene lost 13 bases, with 12 bases spanning the gap. Germline V gene sequence: CDR1 MNHNS, CDR2 SASEGT. The CDR3 has 11 residues. CDR3 DNA: TGTGCCAGCAGTTCTAATACGGTCCAGTTCTTC. It yields the protein CASSSNTVQFF.

This clonotype was counted at least ten times. The J gene is TRBJ1-1, the V gene TRBV2; D unresolved. CDR1 and CDR2 from the germline V gene are SNHLY and FYNNEI. V was pared by 2 bases and J by 1 base, with 2 bases between. The CDR3 extends over 12 amino acids. CDR3 region: CASSEQNTEAFF. The CDR3 nucleotides are TGTGCCAGCAGTGAACAGAACACTGAAGCTTTCTTT. The whole variable domain, filled in from reference TRBV2 and TRBJ1-1, reads EPEVTQTPSHQVTQMGQEVILRCVPISNHLYFYWYRQILGQKVEFLVSFYNNEISEKSEIFDDQFSVERPDGSNFTLKIRSTKLEDSAMYFCASSEQNTEAFFGQGTRLTVV.

This clonotype has just a few counts. The chain uses TRBV10-3 and TRBJ2-1; D not resolved. The CDR3 runs 13 residues. V shed 2 bases and J shed 5 bases, with 7 bases lying between them. The germline V gene has CDR1 ENHRY and CDR2 SYGVKD. This CDR3 reads CAISELGNNEQFF. CDR3 nucleotide sequence: TGTGCCATCAGTGAGCTAGGGAACAATGAGCAGTTCTTC.

This clonotype has just a few counts. Just one base apart from a much larger clone, this may be a read error. The gene calls are TRBV12-3 or TRBV12-4 and TRBJ2-1, with 12 nucleotides matching TRBD2. This CDR3 is built from 16 residues. In DNA form, the CDR3 reads TGTGCCGGCAGTTTTCAGACTAGCGGGAGCTACAATGAGCAGTTCTTC. Translating gives CAGSFQTSGSYNEQFF.

In the case of this clonotype: A much larger clonotype is one base distant, so this may be a read error. J is TRBJ2-3 and V is TRBV29-1; weak D call: TRBD2 (5 bases). V gave up 3 bases and J gave up 8 bases, with 9 bases separating them. The CDR3 has 11 residues. Germline V CDR1 and CDR2: SQVTM, ANQGSEA. CDR3: CSVEDGGTQYF. In DNA, the CDR3 is TGCAGCGTTGAGGACGGAGGTACGCAGTATTTT.

The table lists this clonotype with many counts. The chain links TRBV5-1 to TRBJ2-2; 9 bases fit TRBD2. Germline CDR1 is SGHRS and CDR2 is YFSETQ. J gave up 0 bases and V 4 bases, and 4 bases lay outside the gene matches. The CDR3 is 16 amino acids. DNA of the CDR3: TGCGCCAGCAGCCCAATAGCGGGGGCGAACACCGGGGAGCTGTTTTTT. This codes for CASSPIAGANTGELFF.

This sequence joins TRBV30 and TRBJ2-1; 7 bases match TRBD1. J was trimmed by 3 bases and V by 8 bases; bases with no gene match: 10. CDR1 and CDR2 (germline): GTSNPN, SVGIG (reference sequence). The CDR3 consists of 14 residues. DNA of the CDR3: TGTGCCGGAAGGTATGGACAGGACTACAATGAGCAGTTCTTC. Its translation is CAGRYGQDYNEQFF.

This sequence joins TRBV19 and TRBJ1-5; the D gene is possibly TRBD1 (5 bases). CDR1 LNHDA and CDR2 SQIVND come from the germline V gene (reference sequence). Between the trimmed V and J ends, which lost 2 bases and 1 base, there was a span of 12 bases. The CDR3 loop spans 16 amino acids. The CDR3 loop is CASSIWGVGSNQPQHF. DNA for the CDR3: TGTGCCAGTAGTATATGGGGGGTAGGCAGCAATCAGCCCCAGCATTTT.

This clonotype was found many times. This chain joins TRBV20-1 and TRBJ2-5, with a tentative D call TRBD2 (5 bases). The V and J ends lost 6 bases and 5 bases respectively, with 13 bases between them. There are 12 residues in the CDR3. The V gene's germline CDR1 is DFQATT and CDR2 SNEGSKA (reference sequence). The CDR3 reads CSAVGDLETQYF. CDR3 DNA sequence: TGCAGTGCGGTGGGAGATTTGGAGACCCAGTACTTC.

The chain is built from TRBV10-3 and TRBJ2-7; D is ambiguous. V gave up 6 bases and J gave up 6 bases, with 21 bases separating them. This CDR3 spans 15 amino acids. The germline gives CDR1 ENHRY, CDR2 SYGVKD. The CDR3 nucleotides are TGTGCCATCAGGGCCGGGCAGTCCCCTCGTGGCGAGCAGTACTTC. This sequence encodes CAIRAGQSPRGEQYF.

The table lists this clonotype with a few counts. J is TRBJ2-2 and V is TRBV28; 14 nucleotides align to TRBD2. V lost 7 bases and J lost 14; bases outside the gene matches: 9. The CDR3 contains 14 residues. The germline gives CDR1 MDHEN, CDR2 SYDVKM. The CDR3, as DNA: TGTGCCAGCACACCGGGACTAGCGGGAGTCAAACTGTTTTTT. Protein product: CASTPGLAGVKLFF.

This chain links TRBV29-1 with TRBJ1-1; D unclear. The CDR3 contains 13 residues. Trimming removed 6 bases from V and 1 base from J, with 12 bases in between. The germline CDR1 and CDR2 sequences are SQVTM and ANQGSEA. The CDR3 nucleotides read TGCAGCGTCCAAAGCCAGACGAACACTGAAGCTTTCTTT. Translating gives CSVQSQTNTEAFF.

This clonotype occurred a few times. This rearrangement joins TRBV30 to TRBJ1-1; D unclear. This CDR3 has 12 amino acids. Trimming removed 2 bases from V and 0 bases from J, with 4 bases in between. Germline V gene sequence: CDR1 GTSNPN, CDR2 SVGIG (reference sequence). The CDR3 here is CAWSFMNTEAFF. Written as DNA, the CDR3 is TGTGCCTGGAGTTTCATGAACACTGAAGCTTTCTTT.

The chain recombines TRBV2 with TRBJ2-5; the D is unclear. The V end was cut by 7 bases, the J end by 4 bases, with 10 bases between. The CDR3 runs 12 residues. Germline CDR1 reads SNHLY; CDR2 reads FYNNEI. The CDR3 DNA reads TGTGCCAGCAATAGGGCAATAGAGACCCAGTACTTC. This encodes CASNRAIETQYF.

This clonotype has ten or more counts. The rearrangement links TRBV5-1 to TRBJ1-1; D is perhaps TRBD1 (5 bases). Germline V lookup: CDR1 SGHRS, CDR2 YFSETQ. This CDR3 is built from 13 residues. V lost 0 bases and J 6 bases, leaving 9 bases between the germline ends. CDR3 in amino acids: CASSLAGTPEAFF. The CDR3 DNA follows: TGCGCCAGCAGCTTGGCTGGGACGCCTGAAGCTTTCTTT.

The V and J genes are TRBV9 and TRBJ2-2, with D possibly being TRBD2 (6 bases). The V end was cut by 0 bases, the J end by 8 bases, with 14 bases between. The CDR3 sequence is 15 residues long. Looked up from germline, CDR1 is SGDLS and CDR2 is YYNGEE. Here the CDR3 reads CASSVDGSSWGELFF. DNA of the CDR3: TGTGCCAGCAGCGTAGACGGGAGTTCCTGGGGGGAGCTGTTTTTT.

The chain couples TRBV12-3 or TRBV12-4 to TRBJ1-1, with 8 bases aligning to TRBD1. The V and J ends lost 3 bases and 0 bases, in that order; junction bases with no gene match: 6. This CDR3 spans 16 amino acids. The chain's CDR3 is CASSFDRGHMNTEAFF. The CDR3, as DNA: TGTGCCAGCAGTTTTGACAGGGGACATATGAACACTGAAGCTTTCTTT.

This rearrangement joins TRBV29-1 to TRBJ1-5; D is undetermined. CDR1 and CDR2 from the germline V gene are SQVTM and ANQGSEA. This CDR3 has 10 amino acids. The ends were cut back, 4 bases at V and 9 bases at J, with 7 bases in the middle. CDR3 in amino acids: CSVGPRPQHF. In DNA form, the CDR3 reads TGCAGCGTTGGCCCCAGGCCCCAGCATTTT.

This clonotype was counted a few times. A much more abundant neighbour one base away suggests this may be a read error. This chain uses TRBV3-1 with TRBJ2-5; tentative D call: TRBD1 (7 bases). The germline V gene has CDR1 LGHDT and CDR2 YNNKEL (reference sequence). The ends were cut back, 2 bases at V and 4 bases at J, with 11 bases in the middle. The CDR3 has 14 residues. The CDR3 reads CASSQRQGGETQYF. DNA of the CDR3: TGTGCCAGCAGCCAACGCCAGGGGGGAGAGACCCAGTACTTC.

This clonotype showed up just a few times. The chain is built from TRBV5-1 and TRBJ2-1; the D is unclear. The CDR3 spans 13 residues. The ends were cut back, 2 bases at V and 4 bases at J, with 7 bases in the middle. Per germline, CDR1 SGHRS and CDR2 YFSETQ. This chain's CDR3 is CASSLYGYNEQFF. CDR3 in DNA: TGCGCCAGCAGCTTATACGGGTACAATGAGCAGTTCTTC.

As DNA, the CDR3 is TGCAGTGCTAGAGATGGGCAGACACTGGGCTATGGCTACACCTTC. The encoded protein is CSARDGQTLGYGYTF. The rearrangement links TRBV20-1 to TRBJ1-2; no firm D call. Germline values: CDR1 DFQATT, CDR2 SNEGSKA (reference sequence). The CDR3 is made up of 15 amino acids. V was pared by 0 bases and J by 4 bases, with 15 bases between.

DNA of the CDR3: TGTGCCAGCAGCAAAGTAGGGATCAAAGATACGCAGTATTTT. It translates to CASSKVGIKDTQYF. V is TRBV11-2 and J is TRBJ2-3, with D uncertain. Trimming cost V 5 bases and J 5 bases, with 14 bases left between them. The CDR3 has 14 amino acids. The germline gives CDR1 SGHAT, CDR2 FQNNGV.